The 7 T cell receptor beta chains in this list originate from one sample, sequenced in a study of blood T cell repertoires in COVID-19. Clones were sequenced by immunoSEQ multiplex PCR, and TCRdb holds only the in-frame ones, with some missing. The profile covers 200,000 to 300,000 clones, with around 89% appearing a single time and over 3.5% taken by the ten largest. The sequencing input was peripheral blood. These receptors came from a woman aged 40-49 years with acute or convalescent COVID-19.

This clone turned up a few times. V gene TRBV18 combines with J gene TRBJ2-7; 10 bases fit TRBD1. J gave up 7 bases and V 5 bases, and 11 bases lay outside the gene matches. The CDR3 is 15 residues long. CDR1 is KGHSH and CDR2 is LQKENI in the germline V gene. CDR3 sequence reads: CASSALGQGDREQYV. The CDR3 DNA follows: TGTGCCAGCTCAGCCCTCGGACAGGGGGATCGGGAGCAGTACGTC.

This chain links TRBV27 with TRBJ1-6; 8 positions agree with TRBD1. CDR3 size: 18 residues. Germline V gene lookup returns CDR1 MNHEY and CDR2 SMNVEV (reference sequence). Trimming at V came to 1 base and at J to 1 base, leaving 6 bases not matched to a gene. CDR3 coding DNA: TGTGCCAGCAGTTTATACGGACAGGGTGTGTCCTATAATTCACCCCTCCACTTT. It encodes CASSLYGQGVSYNSPLHF.

This chain links TRBV9 with TRBJ1-6; D is unresolved. From germline, CDR1 is SGDLS and CDR2 YYNGEE. Trimming took 1 base from V and 4 from J, leaving 18 bases between them. CDR3 length: 18 amino acids. CDR3 coding DNA: TGTGCCAGCAGCGTACGGTTGTCCCCGCTGCTTTATAATTCACCCCTCCACTTT. This gives the protein CASSVRLSPLLYNSPLHF.

This chain uses TRBV10-3 with TRBJ1-5; 8 bases map to TRBD1. CDR3 length: 15 residues. The trim removed 6 bases at V and 4 bases at J, leaving 8 bases unmatched. Germline CDR1 and CDR2: ENHRY and SYGVKD. In DNA form, the CDR3 reads TGTGCCATCAGGGAAGGACAGGGTGAGAATCAGCCCCAGCATTTT. It translates to CAIREGQGENQPQHF.

This clone has just one count. V usage is TRBV19 and J usage is TRBJ1-2; 12 nucleotides line up with TRBD1. Germline CDR1 reads LNHDA; CDR2 reads SQIVND (reference sequence). CDR3 size: 17 residues. Trimming at V came to 5 bases and at J to 7 bases, leaving 14 bases not matched to a gene. In DNA form, the CDR3 reads TGTGCCAGTAGTCGTCCTTTGGGGACAGGGGGCTTAATTGGCTACACCTTC. Its translation is CASSRPLGTGGLIGYTF.

This chain connects TRBV7-7 to TRBJ2-2, with 9 bases identical to TRBD2. J lost 3 bases, V lost 0 bases, and 2 bases had no gene match. CDR3 size: 16 residues. The V gene's germline CDR1 is SSHAT and CDR2 FNYEAQ (reference sequence). Here the CDR3 DNA reads TGTGCCAGCAGCTTAGCTGGCGGGGGGGACACCGGGGAGCTGTTTTTT. Its protein is CASSLAGGGDTGELFF.

V gene TRBV9 combines with J gene TRBJ2-1, with a weak D call TRBD1 (7 bases). Trimming removed 4 bases from V and 9 bases from J, with 14 bases in between. Germline V lookup: CDR1 SGDLS, CDR2 YYNGEE. This CDR3 spans 13 amino acids. The CDR3 reads CASSPGAGGEQFF. As DNA, the CDR3 is TGTGCCAGCAGCCCGGGGGCAGGGGGTGAGCAGTTCTTC.